This TCR beta chain is from a study of early stage breast cancer tumors. Overall study: Most invasive tumors, about 75% of the 16, were ER+/PR+/HER2-. Overall study results and limits: Unsorted bulk genomic DNA sequencing lacked pairing and functional marker data. Tumors had approximately 2.5-fold higher T cell density than normal breast. Enriched TCRB sequences shared across patients were mostly commonly generated sequences.

The CDR3 spans 14 residues. CDR1 is SNHLY, CDR2 FYNNEI, per germline. V was trimmed by 4 bases and J by 2 bases, leaving 11 bases between them. A note on this clone: The antigen remains unidentified.

Only in-frame clones appear in the TCRdb table, and some are missing; sequencing was by immunoSEQ multiplex PCR. The sample yields 5,500 to 7,500 clones, roughly four fifths seen once. This chain connects TRBV2 to TRBJ2-5; D gene unclear. This receptor was taken from a person aged 35 to 50 with breast cancer. The source material was normal breast tissue next to the tumor. This CDR3 reads CASSVSPGQETQYF. The CDR3 DNA sequence: TGTGCCAGCAGTGTTAGTCCAGGTCAAGAGACCCAGTACTTC.